The rows below give T cell receptor beta chains drawn from one sample of a study of T cell changes during pregnancy in multiple sclerosis. TCRdb's copy holds only in-frame clones and misses some; the assay was immunoSEQ multiplex PCR. The sample has approximately 100,000 clones; 80% to 95% are singletons. The sequences come from peripheral blood, collected after pregnancy. The receptors originated from a female donor with multiple sclerosis, enrolled in a pregnancy study. Each CDR3 is given with its conserved first and last residue. D genes are given only for firm matches. Some rows mark clone size as missing; the rest say once, few, many or name a class of expanded clone.

d_call cdr3_length j_call v_call clone_size cdr3_nt cdr3_aa
. 16 TRBJ2-1 TRBV27 few TGTGCCAGCAGTTTATTGGGGGGGCGCAGGTCCAATGAGCAGTTCTTC CASSLLGGRRSNEQFF
. 15 TRBJ2-6 TRBV27 . TGTGCCAGCAGTTTCTATACCTCTGGGGCCAACGTCCTGACTTTC CASSFYTSGANVLTF
TRBD1 13 TRBJ1-4 TRBV5-6 . TGTGCCAGCAGCTTGAGCAGGGGGGAAAAACTGTTTTTT CASSLSRGEKLFF
TRBD1 15 TRBJ2-2 TRBV9 . TGTGCCAGCAGCCTTCGGACAGGGAACACCGGGGAGCTGTTTTTT CASSLRTGNTGELFF
TRBD1 14 TRBJ1-4 TRBV5-4 . TGTGCCAGCAGCAAGACAGGGGATGATGAAAAACTGTTTTTT CASSKTGDDEKLFF
. 13 TRBJ1-2 TRBV19 . TGTGCCAGTAGACCGGTACCCGGGGATGGCTACACCTTC CASRPVPGDGYTF
TRBD2 17 TRBJ2-3 TRBV7-8 . TGTGCCAGCAGCTGGAGGGAGGCACTAGCGGGGACGGATACGCAGTATTTT CASSWREALAGTDTQYF
TRBD2 17 TRBJ2-1 TRBV7-6 . TGTGCCAGCAGCTCCCTGACTAGCGGGAGTATTTACAATGAGCAGTTCTTC CASSSLTSGSIYNEQFF
. 11 TRBJ2-7 TRBV28 . TGTGCCTGGGGCAGCCGCCGCGAGCAGTACTTC CAWGSRREQYF
. 13 TRBJ1-1 TRBV2 . TGTGCCAGCAGTGAATCTCTCCTCTCTGAAGCTTTCTTT CASSESLLSEAFF
. 14 TRBJ2-7 TRBV2 . TGTGCCAGCAGTGAGGAGAGGCTCTCCTACGAGCAGTACTTC CASSEERLSYEQYF
TRBD1 15 TRBJ1-3 TRBV7-8 . TGTGCCAGCAGCTTAGAAAGGACAGGTCTAAACACCATATATTTT CASSLERTGLNTIYF
. 13 TRBJ1-1 TRBV11-3 . TGTGCCAGCAGCTTAGCGGGGAACACTGAAGCTTTCTTT CASSLAGNTEAFF
. 14 TRBJ2-7 TRBV2 . TGTGCCAGCAGTCGCGACAGGAATAGGGACGAGCAGTACTTC CASSRDRNRDEQYF
. 15 TRBJ1-5 TRBV30 . TGTGCCTGGAGTGTAGGGACACGGAGCAATCAGCCCCAGCATTTT CAWSVGTRSNQPQHF
. 14 TRBJ2-5 TRBV5-4 once TGTGCCAGCAGCCCACACAGGGCCCAAGAGACCCAGTACTTC CASSPHRAQETQYF
. 15 TRBJ1-2 TRBV15 once TGTGCCACCAGCAGAGGGGTCTCAGGGAACTATGGCTACACCTTC CATSRGVSGNYGYTF
. 16 TRBJ2-2 TRBV27 . TGTGCCACCCTAGAATTCAGGGGAACGGGCACCGGGGAGCTGTTTTTT CATLEFRGTGTGELFF
. 13 TRBJ2-5 TRBV18 . TGTGCCAGCTCACCAGGGAGGCAAGAGACCCAGTACTTC CASSPGRQETQYF
TRBD2 15 TRBJ2-2 TRBV9 . TGTGCCAGCAGCTCCGGGGGGGTGGGCACCGGGGAGCTGTTTTTT CASSSGGVGTGELFF
. 13 TRBJ1-1 TRBV5-6 . TGTGCCAGCAGCTTGCGGGGTCCCACTGAAGCTTTCTTT CASSLRGPTEAFF
. 12 TRBJ2-7 TRBV6-5 once TGTGCCAGCGGTCGGGGGACCTACGAGCAGTACTTC CASGRGTYEQYF
. 16 TRBJ1-6 TRBV25-1 once TGTGCCCGAATTGAGGGCCCTCCGGGAATTGGTTCACCCCTCCACTTT CARIEGPPGIGSPLHF
. 18 TRBJ2-1 TRBV27 . TGTGCCAGCAGTTACGGGTCCAGGGGTCCGAGCTCCTACAATGAGCAGTTCTTC CASSYGSRGPSSYNEQFF
. 15 TRBJ2-2 TRBV6-7 . TGTGCCAGCAGTTACAGGAGGATGAACACCGGGGAGCTGTTTTTT CASSYRRMNTGELFF
. 15 TRBJ2-7 TRBV2 . TGTGCCAGCAGTGATCGGCAGGCCAGATCCTACGAGCAGTACTTC CASSDRQARSYEQYF
. 13 TRBJ1-1 TRBV28 . TGTGCCACAGCCGGGACACAGAACACTGAAGCTTTCTTT CATAGTQNTEAFF
. 15 TRBJ2-7 TRBV5-4 . TGTGCCAGCAGCTTGCGGCAGGCGAGCTCCTACGAGCAGTACTTC CASSLRQASSYEQYF
. 14 TRBJ2-5 TRBV6-5 . TGTGCCAGCAGTTACTCGGACAGCTCTGAGACCCAGTACTTC CASSYSDSSETQYF
. 12 TRBJ1-2 TRBV4-1 . TGCGCCAGCAGCCAATTTCTCTATGGCTACACCTTC CASSQFLYGYTF
. 15 TRBJ1-2 TRBV2 . TGTGCCAGCAGGATGGGGGCAGGGGAGCCCTATGGCTACACCTTC CASRMGAGEPYGYTF
. 13 TRBJ1-2 TRBV5-4 . TGTGCCAGCAGCCCAAACACTAACTATGGCTACACCTTC CASSPNTNYGYTF
. 14 TRBJ2-2 TRBV9 . TGTGCCAGCAGCGTAACTCTCAACACCGGGGAGCTGTTTTTT CASSVTLNTGELFF
. 16 TRBJ1-2 TRBV2 . TGTGCCAGCAGTGAAAGGGGGGGCAGAGCTAACTATGGCTACACCTTC CASSERGGRANYGYTF
TRBD1 14 TRBJ1-1 TRBV5-4 few TGTGCCAGCAGCTTGGCACAGGGGGTTCCTGAAGCTTTCTTT CASSLAQGVPEAFF
. 13 TRBJ2-7 TRBV6-1 . TGTGCCAGCAGTTTGGCCCGGGGCTACGAGCAGTACTTC CASSLARGYEQYF
. 17 TRBJ2-5 TRBV23-1 . TGCGCCAGCAGTCAATCAAAAGCAGGGGAAAGGCGGGAGACCCAGTACTTC CASSQSKAGERRETQYF
. 14 TRBJ2-3 TRBV5-4 . TGTGCCAGCAGCTTGACAGGGATCACAGATACGCAGTATTTT CASSLTGITDTQYF
. 13 TRBJ2-7 TRBV5-1 once TGCGCCAGCAGCTTGGTGTCGGGTTCCGAGCAGTACTTC CASSLVSGSEQYF
. 15 TRBJ2-3 TRBV7-3 . TGTGCCAGCAGCTTCGGAGGGGGCAGCACAGATACGCAGTATTTT CASSFGGGSTDTQYF
TRBD1 14 TRBJ1-2 TRBV29-1 . TGCAGCGTTGGACTGACAGGGACGGGAGCTGGCTACACCTTC CSVGLTGTGAGYTF
. 14 TRBJ2-7 TRBV27 . TGTGCCAGCAGCCGTGGACTCTCGCCCTACGAGCAGTACTTC CASSRGLSPYEQYF
. 13 TRBJ2-5 TRBV15 . TGTGCCACCAGCCTAACGAACCAAGAGACCCAGTACTTC CATSLTNQETQYF
TRBD1 17 TRBJ1-2 TRBV2 . TGTGCCAGCGGATGGCCCGGGACAGGGCTTATAGCTTATGGCTACACCTTC CASGWPGTGLIAYGYTF
TRBD2 18 TRBJ2-3 TRBV27 . TGTGCCAGCAGGGAGAAGGGACTAGCGGGAGAGGTGACAGATACGCAGTATTTT CASREKGLAGEVTDTQYF
TRBD2 16 TRBJ2-3 TRBV9 . TGTGCCAGCAGCGGAAGGACTAGCTCCGAGAGGGATACGCAGTATTTT CASSGRTSSERDTQYF
. 17 TRBJ1-5 TRBV7-9 . TGTGCCAGCAGCTTAGAGTTGTCACAGGGAGAAGGTCAGCCCCAGCATTTT CASSLELSQGEGQPQHF
TRBD1 14 TRBJ2-7 TRBV2 . TGTGCCAGCGTCCTTACCTCACAGGGGGGCGAGCAGTACTTC CASVLTSQGGEQYF
. 13 TRBJ1-1 TRBV7-3 . TGTGCCAGCAGCTCCGACATGAACACTGAAGCTTTCTTT CASSSDMNTEAFF
TRBD1 17 TRBJ2-4 TRBV27 . TGTGCCAGCAGCCCTGACCAATTGACAGGGAACAAAAACATTCAGTACTTC CASSPDQLTGNKNIQYF
. 12 TRBJ2-7 TRBV28 . TGTGCCAGCAGTTTCCCACTCCGCGAGCAGTACTTC CASSFPLREQYF
TRBD1 17 TRBJ1-1 TRBV5-8 . TGTGCCAGCAGCTTGGTGGACAGGGGGCGTCCGAACACTGAAGCTTTCTTT CASSLVDRGRPNTEAFF
. 17 TRBJ2-1 TRBV29-1 . TGCAGCGTTGAACCCCGGCGTAGCGGCACTCCCTACAATGAGCAGTTCTTC CSVEPRRSGTPYNEQFF
. 16 TRBJ1-6 TRBV5-6 . TGTGCCAGCAGCCCATTAGGGGGAAGGTATAATTCACCCCTCCACTTT CASSPLGGRYNSPLHF